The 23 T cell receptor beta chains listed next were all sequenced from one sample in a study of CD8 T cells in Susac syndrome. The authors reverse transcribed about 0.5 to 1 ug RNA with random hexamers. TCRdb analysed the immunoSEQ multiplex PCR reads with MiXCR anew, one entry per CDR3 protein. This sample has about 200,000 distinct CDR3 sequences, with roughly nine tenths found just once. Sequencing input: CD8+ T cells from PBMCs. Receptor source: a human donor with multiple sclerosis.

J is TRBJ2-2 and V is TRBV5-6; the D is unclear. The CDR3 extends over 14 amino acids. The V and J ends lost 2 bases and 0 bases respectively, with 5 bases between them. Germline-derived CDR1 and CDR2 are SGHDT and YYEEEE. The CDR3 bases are TGTGCCAGCAGCTTCGGGCCGAACACCGGGGAGCTGTTTTTT. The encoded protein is CASSFGPNTGELFF.

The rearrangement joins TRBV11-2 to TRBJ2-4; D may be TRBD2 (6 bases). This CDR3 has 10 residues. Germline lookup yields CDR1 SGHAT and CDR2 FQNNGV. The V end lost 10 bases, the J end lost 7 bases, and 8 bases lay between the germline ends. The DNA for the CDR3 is TGTGCCATCGGGGGTAACATTCAGTACTTC. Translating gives CAIGGNIQYF.

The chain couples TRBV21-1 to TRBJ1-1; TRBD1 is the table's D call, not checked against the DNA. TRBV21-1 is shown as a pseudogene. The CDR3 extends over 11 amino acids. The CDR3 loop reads CASRYRDGAFF. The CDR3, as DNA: TGTGCCAGCAGGTACCGGGACGGAGCTTTCTTT.

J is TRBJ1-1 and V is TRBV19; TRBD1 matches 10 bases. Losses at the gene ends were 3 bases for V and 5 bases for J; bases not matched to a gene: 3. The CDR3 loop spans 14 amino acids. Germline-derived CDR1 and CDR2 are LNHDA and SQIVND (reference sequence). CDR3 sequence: CASSIGTGDTEAFF. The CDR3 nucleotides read TGTGCCAGTAGTATCGGGACAGGGGATACTGAAGCTTTCTTT.

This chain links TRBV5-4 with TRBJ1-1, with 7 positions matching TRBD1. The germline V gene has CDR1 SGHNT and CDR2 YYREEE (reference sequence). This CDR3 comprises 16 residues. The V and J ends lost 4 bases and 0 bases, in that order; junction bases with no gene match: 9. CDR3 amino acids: CASSQPGGTVNTEAFF. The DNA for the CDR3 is TGTGCCAGCAGCCAACCTGGTGGGACAGTGAACACTGAAGCTTTCTTT.

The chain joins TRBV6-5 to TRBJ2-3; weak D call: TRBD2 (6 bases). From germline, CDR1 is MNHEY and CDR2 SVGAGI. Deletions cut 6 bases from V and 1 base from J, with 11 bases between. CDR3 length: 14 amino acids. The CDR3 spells CASSLSSGTDTQYF. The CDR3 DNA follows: TGTGCCAGCAGCCTTTCTAGCGGCACAGATACGCAGTATTTT.

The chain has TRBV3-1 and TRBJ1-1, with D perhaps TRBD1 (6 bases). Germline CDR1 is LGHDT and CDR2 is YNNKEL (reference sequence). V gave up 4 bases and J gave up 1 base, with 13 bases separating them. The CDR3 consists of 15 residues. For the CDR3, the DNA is TGTGCCAGCAGCCCCAAGTCGACAGGGAACACTGAAGCTTTCTTT. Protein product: CASSPKSTGNTEAFF.

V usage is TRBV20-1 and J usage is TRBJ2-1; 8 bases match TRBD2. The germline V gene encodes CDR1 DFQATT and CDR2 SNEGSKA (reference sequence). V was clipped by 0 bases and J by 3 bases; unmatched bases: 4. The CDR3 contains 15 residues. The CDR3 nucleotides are TGCAGTGCTAGAGATCTACTAGCGGTCTACAATGAGCAGTTCTTC. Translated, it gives CSARDLLAVYNEQFF.

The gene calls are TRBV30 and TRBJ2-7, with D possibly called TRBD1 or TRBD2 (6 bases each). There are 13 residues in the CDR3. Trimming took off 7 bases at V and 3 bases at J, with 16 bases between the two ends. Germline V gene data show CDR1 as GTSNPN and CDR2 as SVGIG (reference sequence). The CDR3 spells CAFVRGVGYEQYF. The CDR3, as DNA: TGTGCCTTCGTAAGGGGGGTGGGCTACGAGCAGTACTTC.

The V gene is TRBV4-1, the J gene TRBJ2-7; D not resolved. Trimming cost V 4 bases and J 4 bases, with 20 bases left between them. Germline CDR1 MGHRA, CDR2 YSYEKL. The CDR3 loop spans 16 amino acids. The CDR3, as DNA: TGCGCCAGCAGCCCCGACGTGGGGTCCTACTCTTACGAGCAGTACTTC. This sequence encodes CASSPDVGSYSYEQYF.

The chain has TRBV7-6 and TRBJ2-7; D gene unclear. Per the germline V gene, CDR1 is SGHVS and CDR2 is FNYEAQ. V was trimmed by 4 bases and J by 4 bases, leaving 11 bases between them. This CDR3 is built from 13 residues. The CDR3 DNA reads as TGTGCCAGCAGCTCATCTGCACAGTACGAGCAGTACTTC. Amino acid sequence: CASSSSAQYEQYF.

The CDR3 loop reads CASSLAGWSDGGELFF. The CDR3 DNA sequence: TGTGCCAGCAGCTTAGCCGGGTGGAGCGACGGCGGGGAGCTGTTTTTT. The rearrangement uses TRBV7-9 and TRBJ2-2, with D uncertain. V was trimmed by 0 bases and J by 7 bases, leaving 15 bases between them. Germline V gene lookup returns CDR1 SEHNR and CDR2 FQNEAQ (reference sequence). The CDR3 is made up of 16 amino acids.

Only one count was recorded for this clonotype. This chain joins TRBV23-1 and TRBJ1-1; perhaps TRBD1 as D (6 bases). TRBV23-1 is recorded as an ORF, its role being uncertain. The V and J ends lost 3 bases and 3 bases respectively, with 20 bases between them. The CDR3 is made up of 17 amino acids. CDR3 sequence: CASSHGTGRGVDTEAFF. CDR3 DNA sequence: TGCGCCAGCAGTCATGGAACAGGGAGGGGGGTTGACACTGAAGCTTTCTTT.

For the CDR3, the DNA is TGTGCCAGCGGACCAGGGGTGAGGGGCTACACCTTC. Its protein is CASGPGVRGYTF. J is TRBJ1-2 and V is TRBV6-5, with a tentative D call TRBD1 (6 bases). Trimming shortened V by 8 bases and J by 8 bases, and 15 bases separated the two germline ends. CDR3 length: 12 residues. CDR1 is MNHEY, CDR2 SVGAGI, per germline.

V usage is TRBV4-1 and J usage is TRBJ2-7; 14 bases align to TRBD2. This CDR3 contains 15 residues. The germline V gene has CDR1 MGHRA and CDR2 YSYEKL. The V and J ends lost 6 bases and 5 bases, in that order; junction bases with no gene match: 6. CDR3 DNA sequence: TGCGCCAGCAGTCCGACTAGCGGGAGGGCCGACGAGCAGTACTTC. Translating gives CASSPTSGRADEQYF.

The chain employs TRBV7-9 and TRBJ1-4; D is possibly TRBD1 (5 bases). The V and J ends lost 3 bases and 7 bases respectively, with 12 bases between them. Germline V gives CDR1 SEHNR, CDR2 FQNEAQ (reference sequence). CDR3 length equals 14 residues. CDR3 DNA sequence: TGTGCCAGCAGCTTGGACGGGGCGGTTGAAAAACTGTTTTTT. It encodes CASSLDGAVEKLFF.

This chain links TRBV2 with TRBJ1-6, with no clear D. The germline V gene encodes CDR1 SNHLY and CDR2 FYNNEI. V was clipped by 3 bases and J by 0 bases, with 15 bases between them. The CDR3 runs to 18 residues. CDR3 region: CASSDPSEGSSYNSPLHF. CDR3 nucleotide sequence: TGTGCCAGCAGTGATCCCTCGGAAGGGAGCTCCTATAATTCACCCCTCCACTTT. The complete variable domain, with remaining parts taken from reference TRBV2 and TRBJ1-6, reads EPEVTQTPSHQVTQMGQEVILRCVPISNHLYFYWYRQILGQKVEFLVSFYNNEISEKSEIFDDQFSVERPDGSNFTLKIRSTKLEDSAMYFCASSDPSEGSSYNSPLHFGNGTRLTVT.

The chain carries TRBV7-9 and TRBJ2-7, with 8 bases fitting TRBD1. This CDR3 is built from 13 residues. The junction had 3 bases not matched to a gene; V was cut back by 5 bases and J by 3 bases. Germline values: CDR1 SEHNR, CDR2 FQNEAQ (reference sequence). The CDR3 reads CASSTGQDYEQYF. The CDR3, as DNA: TGTGCCAGCAGCACGGGACAGGACTACGAGCAGTACTTC.

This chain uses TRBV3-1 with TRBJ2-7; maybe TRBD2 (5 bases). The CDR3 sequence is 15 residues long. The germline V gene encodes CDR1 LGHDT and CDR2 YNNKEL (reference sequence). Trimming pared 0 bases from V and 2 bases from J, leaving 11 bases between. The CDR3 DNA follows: TGTGCCAGCAGCCAAGAAGGAAGAGGGACCTACGAGCAGTACTTC. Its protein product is CASSQEGRGTYEQYF.

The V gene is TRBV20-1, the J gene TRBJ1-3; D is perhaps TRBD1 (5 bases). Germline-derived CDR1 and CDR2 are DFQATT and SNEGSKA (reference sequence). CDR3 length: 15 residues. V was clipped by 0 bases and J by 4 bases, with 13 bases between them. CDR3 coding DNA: TGCAGTGCTAGAGATCTGGGGGGAGCGGGAAACACCATATATTTT. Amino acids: CSARDLGGAGNTIYF.

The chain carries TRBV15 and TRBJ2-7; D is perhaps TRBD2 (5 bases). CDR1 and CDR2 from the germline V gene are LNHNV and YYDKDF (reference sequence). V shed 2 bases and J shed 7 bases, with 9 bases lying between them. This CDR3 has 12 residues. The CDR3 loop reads CATSRPLGEQYF. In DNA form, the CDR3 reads TGTGCCACCAGCAGACCACTAGGGGAGCAGTACTTC.

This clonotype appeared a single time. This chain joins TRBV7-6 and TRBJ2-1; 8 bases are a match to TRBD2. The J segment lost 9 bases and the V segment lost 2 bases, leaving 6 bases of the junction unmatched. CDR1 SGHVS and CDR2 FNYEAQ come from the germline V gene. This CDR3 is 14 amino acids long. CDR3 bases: TGTGCCAGCAGCTTACTACTAGCGGCGGGTGAGCAGTTCTTC. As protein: CASSLLLAAGEQFF. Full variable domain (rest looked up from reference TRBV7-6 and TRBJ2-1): GAGVSQSPRYKVTKRGQDVALRCDPISGHVSLYWYRQALGQGPEFLTYFNYEAQQDKSGLPNDRFSAERPEGSISTLTIQRTEQRDSAMYRCASSLLLAAGEQFFGPGTRLTVL.

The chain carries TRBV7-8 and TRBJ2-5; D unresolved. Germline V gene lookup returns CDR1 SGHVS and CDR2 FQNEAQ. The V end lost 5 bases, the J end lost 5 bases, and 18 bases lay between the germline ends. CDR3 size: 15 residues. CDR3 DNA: TGTGCCAGCAGCCCACTTAGTACGGGTTCGGAGACCCAGTACTTC. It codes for CASSPLSTGSETQYF. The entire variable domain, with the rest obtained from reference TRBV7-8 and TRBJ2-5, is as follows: GAGVSQSPRYKVAKRGQDVALRCDPISGHVSLFWYQQALGQGPEFLTYFQNEAQLDKSGLPSDRFFAERPEGSVSTLKIQRTQQEDSAVYLCASSPLSTGSETQYFGPGTRLLVL.